This TCR beta chain was recovered during a study of PD-1 blockade in classical Hodgkin lymphoma. General study points: Complete responders matched newly diagnosed patients in baseline diversity. CD4+ TCR diversity, unlike CD8+, climbed significantly by C4D1.

Clones were sequenced by immunoSEQ multiplex PCR, and TCRdb holds only the in-frame ones, with some missing. This table holds 20,000 to 25,000 clones, 69% found once. Losses at the gene ends were 6 bases for V and 4 bases for J; bases not matched to a gene: 13. This CDR3 comprises 16 residues. Per the germline V gene, CDR1 is SNHLY and CDR2 is FYNNEI. Every patient had relapsed following autologous stem cell transplantation, and cohorts differed in brentuximab vedotin exposure. Note on this clone: What it binds is unknown.

The chain is built from TRBV2 and TRBJ2-3; 7 bases align to TRBD2. This TCR came from a human donor with classical Hodgkin lymphoma. The source was peripheral blood mononuclear cells (PBMCs), collected at baseline. CDR3 DNA: TGTGCCAGCAGCGAACAACGGGGGGACGGGGCAGATACGCAGTATTTT. Amino acid sequence: CASSEQRGDGADTQYF. The variable domain in full, completed from reference TRBV2 and TRBJ2-3, reads EPEVTQTPSHQVTQMGQEVILRCVPISNHLYFYWYRQILGQKVEFLVSFYNNEISEKSEIFDDQFSVERPDGSNFTLKIRSTKLEDSAMYFCASSEQRGDGADTQYFGPGTRLTVL.